The 3 T cell receptor beta chains reported below all come from one sample, sequenced in a study of read filtering for tumor transcriptome and immune sequencing (dated by TCRdb to the early 2020s). TCRdb names Illumina HiSeq 4000 as the instrument used. TCR libraries were constructed from 350 to 400 ng RNA using the Immunoverse kit, and molecular barcoded adaptors covering alpha/delta and beta/gamma chains were employed. TCRdb reran the public reads through fastp at Q25 and MiXCR, keeping productive beta chains. Each entry merges the rows of one CDR3 protein and shows their most common DNA and genes. The sample yields 94,000 or so distinct CDR3 sequences; approximately 13% were counted once. The ten biggest clones cover about 15% of the sample. Sequencing input: a population of CD138-negative cells sorted from bone marrow. The cell subset or site label, as the study defines it: bone marrow mononuclear cells depleted of CD138+ plasma/myeloma cells by negative magnetic selection. Receptors were obtained from a donor aged 40 or older with multiple myeloma.

Ten or more counts support this clonotype. The J gene is TRBJ2-1, the V gene TRBV5-1; the D call may be TRBD1 or TRBD2 (7 bases each). The CDR3 loop spans 16 amino acids. Trimming removed 0 bases at V and 9 bases at J, with 19 bases between. The germline gives CDR1 SGHRS, CDR2 YFSETQ. The CDR3 sequence: CASSLDAVSGGVEQFF. The DNA of the CDR3 is TGCGCCAGCAGCTTGGATGCGGTATCAGGGGGGGTTGAGCAGTTCTTC.

This clonotype was picked up many times. The chain links TRBV4-2 to TRBJ2-2, with D possibly TRBD2 on 6 matching bases. The CDR3 loop spans 16 amino acids. Trimming shortened V by 0 bases and J by 1 base, and 9 bases separated the two germline ends. Germline CDR1 reads LGHNA; CDR2 reads YNFKEQ. DNA for the CDR3: TGTGCCAGCAGCCAAGACGGGAGAGGGAACACCGGGGAGCTGTTTTTT. It specifies CASSQDGRGNTGELFF.

With regard to this clonotype: This may stem from a read error, because a much larger clone lies one nucleotide away. Without the conserved terminal phenylalanine or tryptophan, this CDR3 likely stems from a read error. The chain combines TRBV6-2 or TRBV6-3 with TRBJ1-6, with D perhaps TRBD1 (5 bases). The germline V and J ends were trimmed by 8 bases and 4 bases, with 6 bases remaining between them. CDR1 and CDR2 from the germline V gene are MNHEY and SVGEGT. The CDR3 length is 12 residues. The DNA of the CDR3 is TGTGCCAGCGGACAATATAATTCACCCCTCCACCTT. Its protein is CASGQYNSPLHL.